The text below deals with one T cell receptor beta chain. There are 18 residues in the CDR3. This sample is drawn from a study of blood T cell repertoires in COVID-19. As for the study in general: The samples span acute and convalescent COVID-19 from the United States, Italy and Spain. PBMCs, B-cell-depleted T cells, or T cells were the source of the cDNA or gDNA that made up the material.

Original methodology: Using reference gene primer amplification, nucleated cell counts were estimated. Profiled with immunoSEQ multiplex PCR; TCRdb holds only in-frame clones, not every one. D and trimming come from the DNA, and the V and J calls and clone size come from that table. The profile shows approximately 110,000 clones, roughly four fifths of them singletons. The J gene is TRBJ2-7, the V gene TRBV21-1; the table's D call, TRBD1, has no DNA check behind it. TRBV21-1 is a listed pseudogene. Source material: peripheral blood. The TCR comes from a man in his 70s with acute or convalescent COVID-19. The CDR3 sequence: CASSKDDRGFLRAGEQYF. The CDR3 nucleotides are TGTGCCAGCAGCAAAGATGACAGGGGGTTCTTAAGGGCGGGAGAGCAGTACTTC.